A selection of T cell receptor beta chains follows, all from one sample in a study of T-cell memory formation after mild COVID-19. TCRdb analysed the 5' RACE reads with MiXCR anew, one entry per CDR3 protein. The sample comprises tens of thousands of distinct CDR3 sequences, approximately 13% of which are singletons, and over 25% rests with the top ten. Sequencing was done on a sample of PBMCs or a T cell subset sorted from them (not recorded which). The receptor set was obtained from an adult woman who had mild COVID-19 (a few samples of this study predate the infection). Cell type and time point are not known. The CDR3 runs from the conserved cysteine through the conserved F or W. The D gene is left open where the match is weak. The size entry is marked missing in some rows and otherwise reads once, few, many or a size class.

v_call: TRBV12-3/TRBV12-4
j_call: TRBJ2-5
clone_size: NA
d_call: NA
cdr3_nt: TGTGCCAGCAGGCCGGGCGCCCAAGAGACCCAGTACTTC
cdr3_aa: CASRPGAQETQYF

v_call: TRBV6-2/TRBV6-3
j_call: TRBJ1-2
clone_size: NA
d_call: TRBD1
cdr3_nt: TGTGCCACTACACCTTCCGGGACAGGATATGGCTACACCTTC
cdr3_aa: CATTPSGTGYGYTF

v_call: TRBV7-8
j_call: TRBJ2-3
clone_size: few
d_call: TRBD2
cdr3_nt: TGTGCCAGCAGCCGCACCGGGACTAGGTACGCAGATACGCAGTATTTT
cdr3_aa: CASSRTGTRYADTQYF

v_call: TRBV6-2/TRBV6-3
j_call: TRBJ2-2
clone_size: few
d_call: NA
cdr3_nt: TGTGCCAGCAGCCCCGGCGGCCTTGCAAGGAACACCGGGGAGCTGTTTTTT
cdr3_aa: CASSPGGLARNTGELFF

v_call: TRBV5-1
j_call: TRBJ2-3
clone_size: few
d_call: NA
cdr3_nt: TGCGCCAGCAGCTTGGACAGCGGAAGCACAGATACGCAGTATTTT
cdr3_aa: CASSLDSGSTDTQYF

v_call: TRBV14
j_call: TRBJ2-1
clone_size: NA
d_call: NA
cdr3_nt: TGTGCCAGCAGCGATGAGGAGGGGGCGGCATACAATGAGCAGTTCTTC
cdr3_aa: CASSDEEGAAYNEQFF

v_call: TRBV20-1
j_call: TRBJ2-7
clone_size: few
d_call: NA
cdr3_nt: TGCAGTGCTAGAGAGGGGACAGCCGGGACTAGGAGCTACGAGCAGTACTTC
cdr3_aa: CSAREGTAGTRSYEQYF

v_call: TRBV4-3
j_call: TRBJ2-1
clone_size: once
d_call: TRBD2
cdr3_nt: TGCGCCAGCAGCCCGGACGGGACTAGCGGTTACAATGAGCAGTTCTTC
cdr3_aa: CASSPDGTSGYNEQFF

v_call: TRBV20-1
j_call: TRBJ2-2
clone_size: NA
d_call: NA
cdr3_nt: TGCAGTGCTAGAGATGGAGGACAGTGGGCCGGGGAGCTGTTTTTT
cdr3_aa: CSARDGGQWAGELFF

v_call: TRBV14
j_call: TRBJ2-7
clone_size: NA
d_call: TRBD2
cdr3_nt: TGTGCCAGCAGCGAACGGGGACTAGCGGCATACTACGAGCAGTACTTC
cdr3_aa: CASSERGLAAYYEQYF

v_call: TRBV15
j_call: TRBJ2-5
clone_size: few
d_call: NA
cdr3_nt: TGTGCCACCAGCTGGAATGCAGGGGTAGCGGAGACCCAGTACTTC
cdr3_aa: CATSWNAGVAETQYF

v_call: TRBV5-1
j_call: TRBJ2-1
clone_size: NA
d_call: TRBD2
cdr3_nt: TGCGCCAGCAGCTCGTTAGCGGGGGGGCAGTACAATGAGCAGTTCTTC
cdr3_aa: CASSSLAGGQYNEQFF

v_call: TRBV27
j_call: TRBJ2-3
clone_size: few
d_call: NA
cdr3_nt: TGTGCCAGCAGTTTGAGGCGAAGGACAGATACGCAGTATTTT
cdr3_aa: CASSLRRRTDTQYF

v_call: TRBV7-9
j_call: TRBJ2-1
clone_size: NA
d_call: TRBD1
cdr3_nt: TGTGCCAGCACCCACGCTACGGACAGGGGTTACAATGAGCAGTTCTTC
cdr3_aa: CASTHATDRGYNEQFF

v_call: TRBV5-6
j_call: TRBJ2-3
clone_size: few
d_call: NA
cdr3_nt: TGTGCCAGCAGCTTGGGCAGGTCCCTACTTGGACGATCGGGCACAGATACGCAGTATTTT
cdr3_aa: CASSLGRSLLGRSGTDTQYF

v_call: TRBV7-9
j_call: TRBJ2-3
clone_size: NA
d_call: TRBD2
cdr3_nt: TGTGCCAGCACCCCGGCGGGACTAAGGGGCACAGATACGCAGTATTTT
cdr3_aa: CASTPAGLRGTDTQYF

v_call: TRBV27
j_call: TRBJ2-7
clone_size: few
d_call: NA
cdr3_nt: TGTGCCAGCAGTTTATCGGGGACCTCCTTCCCTCCCTACGAGCAGTACTTC
cdr3_aa: CASSLSGTSFPPYEQYF

v_call: TRBV27
j_call: TRBJ1-5
clone_size: NA
d_call: TRBD1
cdr3_nt: TGTGCCAGCAGTATTACAGGGGGCAATCAGCCCCAGCATTTT
cdr3_aa: CASSITGGNQPQHF

v_call: TRBV7-9
j_call: TRBJ2-7
clone_size: few
d_call: TRBD1
cdr3_nt: TGTGCCAGCAGCTTGAACGACAGGGGCGACGAGCAGTACTTC
cdr3_aa: CASSLNDRGDEQYF

v_call: TRBV4-3
j_call: TRBJ2-7
clone_size: many
d_call: TRBD1
cdr3_nt: TGCGCCAGCAGCCAAGATAGGGACAGTCGTTACGAGCAGTACTTC
cdr3_aa: CASSQDRDSRYEQYF

v_call: TRBV9
j_call: TRBJ2-1
clone_size: NA
d_call: TRBD1
cdr3_nt: TGTGCCAGCAGCGGGACAGGGGCTTACAATGAGCAGTTCTTC
cdr3_aa: CASSGTGAYNEQFF

v_call: TRBV15
j_call: TRBJ2-7
clone_size: few
d_call: NA
cdr3_nt: TGTGCCACCAGCAGAGATTCCCTGACAGGCCTTTACGAGCAGTACTTC
cdr3_aa: CATSRDSLTGLYEQYF

v_call: TRBV7-8
j_call: TRBJ2-2
clone_size: few
d_call: NA
cdr3_nt: TGTGCCAGCAGCTTAGGCCGGGACATCCGGGCAGGGGAGCTGTTTTTT
cdr3_aa: CASSLGRDIRAGELFF

v_call: TRBV7-2
j_call: TRBJ1-1
clone_size: NA
d_call: NA
cdr3_nt: TGTGCCAGCAGCCGGCTCGTCACTGAAGCTTTCTTT
cdr3_aa: CASSRLVTEAFF

v_call: TRBV15
j_call: TRBJ2-2
clone_size: few
d_call: NA
cdr3_nt: TGTGCCACCTCAGAATTAGGGAACACCGGGGAGCTGTTTTTT
cdr3_aa: CATSELGNTGELFF

v_call: TRBV19
j_call: TRBJ2-7
clone_size: few
d_call: TRBD2
cdr3_nt: TGTGCCAGTAGTATGTTCGGCGGGAGGCCAAGCTACGAGCAGTACTTC
cdr3_aa: CASSMFGGRPSYEQYF

v_call: TRBV29-1
j_call: TRBJ2-7
clone_size: NA
d_call: NA
cdr3_nt: TGCAGCTTTACCGGGAATTCCTACGAGCAGTACTTC
cdr3_aa: CSFTGNSYEQYF

v_call: TRBV5-1
j_call: TRBJ2-3
clone_size: NA
d_call: NA
cdr3_nt: TGCGCCAGCAGTGAAGGCGTAAACACAGATACGCAGTATTTT
cdr3_aa: CASSEGVNTDTQYF

v_call: TRBV4-3
j_call: TRBJ2-3
clone_size: NA
d_call: TRBD2
cdr3_nt: TGCGCCAGCAGCCAATATCGGACTAGCGGGAGCCTTCTAGATACGCAGTATTTT
cdr3_aa: CASSQYRTSGSLLDTQYF

v_call: TRBV4-1
j_call: TRBJ2-5
clone_size: few
d_call: TRBD2
cdr3_nt: TGCGCCAGCAGCCCGGGGGAACTAGCGGGGATCCAAGAGACCCAGTACTTC
cdr3_aa: CASSPGELAGIQETQYF

v_call: TRBV5-4
j_call: TRBJ1-2
clone_size: few
d_call: NA
cdr3_nt: TGTGCCAGCAGCTTGCGGGGTGGCTACACCTTC
cdr3_aa: CASSLRGGYTF

v_call: TRBV7-9
j_call: TRBJ2-5
clone_size: NA
d_call: NA
cdr3_nt: TGTGCCAGCAGCTTAGGTTGGCAAGGCGGGGAGACCCAGTACTTC
cdr3_aa: CASSLGWQGGETQYF

v_call: TRBV6-5
j_call: TRBJ2-5
clone_size: NA
d_call: NA
cdr3_nt: TGTGCCAGCAGTTACTCGGACGGACAAGAGACCCAGTACTTC
cdr3_aa: CASSYSDGQETQYF

v_call: TRBV2
j_call: TRBJ1-2
clone_size: few
d_call: TRBD1
cdr3_nt: TGTGCCAGCAGTCAAGACAGGGTGAATGGCTACACCTTC
cdr3_aa: CASSQDRVNGYTF

v_call: TRBV5-4
j_call: TRBJ2-3
clone_size: few
d_call: TRBD2
cdr3_nt: TGTGCCAGCAGCTTGCGCAGCGGGAGGGGGCTGGCAGATACGCAGTATTTT
cdr3_aa: CASSLRSGRGLADTQYF

v_call: TRBV14
j_call: TRBJ2-7
clone_size: NA
d_call: TRBD1
cdr3_nt: TGTGCCAGCAGCCGGGACAGGGGGCCCACCTACGAGCAGTACTTC
cdr3_aa: CASSRDRGPTYEQYF

v_call: TRBV29-1
j_call: TRBJ2-1
clone_size: many
d_call: TRBD2
cdr3_nt: TGCAGCGTTGAAGATCCACTAGCGGGAGACCGATCGATAGACAATGAGCAGTTCTTC
cdr3_aa: CSVEDPLAGDRSIDNEQFF

v_call: TRBV7-8
j_call: TRBJ2-3
clone_size: few
d_call: NA
cdr3_nt: TGTGCCAGCAGCCTCCCAAGTCCCTCCACAGATACGCAGTATTTT
cdr3_aa: CASSLPSPSTDTQYF

v_call: TRBV7-8
j_call: TRBJ1-1
clone_size: NA
d_call: TRBD1
cdr3_nt: TGTGCCAGCAGCTTGACCAGGGGGGGGCCTACTGAAGCTTTCTTT
cdr3_aa: CASSLTRGGPTEAFF

v_call: TRBV6-2/TRBV6-3
j_call: TRBJ2-1
clone_size: NA
d_call: TRBD2
cdr3_nt: TGTGCCAGCAGACCCCCGGGACTAGCTCGCTACAATGAGCAGTTCTTC
cdr3_aa: CASRPPGLARYNEQFF

v_call: TRBV5-1
j_call: TRBJ2-3
clone_size: NA
d_call: NA
cdr3_nt: TGCGCCAGCAGCTTGGGGAGCAACCCTGGCACAGATACGCAGTATTTT
cdr3_aa: CASSLGSNPGTDTQYF

v_call: TRBV20-1
j_call: TRBJ1-2
clone_size: few
d_call: NA
cdr3_nt: TGCAGTGCTAGAGACAGGAAACAGGTCTATGGCTACACCTTC
cdr3_aa: CSARDRKQVYGYTF

v_call: TRBV2
j_call: TRBJ1-2
clone_size: NA
d_call: NA
cdr3_nt: TGTGCCAGCACCCAGGGTATGGTACATGGCTACACCTTC
cdr3_aa: CASTQGMVHGYTF

v_call: TRBV20-1
j_call: TRBJ2-1
clone_size: few
d_call: NA
cdr3_nt: TGCAGTGCTAGAGAGACAAAGCGGACTATACCCTACAATGAGCAGTTCTTC
cdr3_aa: CSARETKRTIPYNEQFF

v_call: TRBV7-9
j_call: TRBJ2-1
clone_size: many
d_call: TRBD2
cdr3_nt: TGTGCCGGGTCGCCAGCGGGAGACAATGAGCAGTTCTTC
cdr3_aa: CAGSPAGDNEQFF

v_call: TRBV20-1
j_call: TRBJ2-5
clone_size: NA
d_call: NA
cdr3_nt: TGCAGTGCTAGAACCCCTAGCCTTTATCTAGAGACCCAGTACTTC
cdr3_aa: CSARTPSLYLETQYF

v_call: TRBV7-6
j_call: TRBJ2-7
clone_size: few
d_call: TRBD1
cdr3_nt: TGTGCCAGCAGCTCGGGACAGGGGGTGATCTACGAGCAGTACTTC
cdr3_aa: CASSSGQGVIYEQYF

v_call: TRBV27
j_call: TRBJ2-1
clone_size: NA
d_call: NA
cdr3_nt: TGTGCCAGCAGTTTGATCGGTGACGAGCAGTTCTTC
cdr3_aa: CASSLIGDEQFF

v_call: TRBV7-8
j_call: TRBJ2-7
clone_size: NA
d_call: NA
cdr3_nt: TGTGCCAGCAGCTTAAGGGCGGGAGTGGGGGCGGCCTACGAGCAGTACTTC
cdr3_aa: CASSLRAGVGAAYEQYF

v_call: TRBV29-1
j_call: TRBJ2-7
clone_size: many
d_call: TRBD2
cdr3_nt: TGCAGCGTTGAAGTCACGACTAGCGCAGCCTACGAGCAGTACTTC
cdr3_aa: CSVEVTTSAAYEQYF

v_call: TRBV27
j_call: TRBJ2-1
clone_size: NA
d_call: NA
cdr3_nt: TGTGCCAGCAGTCATAGTGCATGGGAAAGTGAGCAGTTCTTC
cdr3_aa: CASSHSAWESEQFF

v_call: TRBV24-1
j_call: TRBJ1-5
clone_size: few
d_call: NA
cdr3_nt: TGTGCCACCAGTGATTCCACAGGGCTTGCGCAGCCCCAGCATTTT
cdr3_aa: CATSDSTGLAQPQHF

v_call: TRBV12-3/TRBV12-4
j_call: TRBJ2-1
clone_size: NA
d_call: NA
cdr3_nt: TGTGCCAGCCACTCTAGTGCGGATGAGCAGTTCTTC
cdr3_aa: CASHSSADEQFF

v_call: TRBV7-8
j_call: TRBJ1-1
clone_size: NA
d_call: NA
cdr3_nt: TGTGCCAGCAGCTGGGGGACGGCTGAAGCTTTCTTT
cdr3_aa: CASSWGTAEAFF

v_call: TRBV12-3/TRBV12-4
j_call: TRBJ2-5
clone_size: many
d_call: NA
cdr3_nt: TGTGCCAGCAGGCCCTCGGGCGGGGGCTCTCAAGAGACCCAGTACTTC
cdr3_aa: CASRPSGGGSQETQYF

v_call: TRBV27
j_call: TRBJ1-5
clone_size: few
d_call: NA
cdr3_nt: TGTGCCAGCAGGGAGGGGACTCCTCATCAGCCCCAGCATTTT
cdr3_aa: CASREGTPHQPQHF

v_call: TRBV20-1
j_call: TRBJ2-7
clone_size: NA
d_call: TRBD2
cdr3_nt: TGCAGTGCTAGAGACCCTCGGGGGGACTCCTACGAGCAGTACTTC
cdr3_aa: CSARDPRGDSYEQYF

v_call: TRBV29-1
j_call: TRBJ2-7
clone_size: NA
d_call: NA
cdr3_nt: TGCAGCGGGACTAGGGGGGGGATTATTGAGCAGTACTTC
cdr3_aa: CSGTRGGIIEQYF

v_call: TRBV29-1
j_call: TRBJ2-2
clone_size: few
d_call: NA
cdr3_nt: TGCAGCGTTGAATCGGGACGGAAGAACACCGGGGAGCTGTTTTTT
cdr3_aa: CSVESGRKNTGELFF